This T cell receptor (beta chain) was profiled in a study of T cells in localized non-small cell lung cancer. Study-wide results and limits: Compared with tumor, uninvolved adjacent lung displayed greater T cell clonality, ranking highest overall. A median approximately 57 of the top 100 tumor clones appeared in adjacent lung. Patients showing higher blood T cell density tended to see longer overall survival.

Notes on this clone: Antigen unknown.

Using immunoSEQ multiplex PCR, the repertoire was profiled, and TCRdb retains in-frame clones only, with some absent. The sample includes 13,000 to 15,000 clones, about 86% of them seen just once. Per the germline V gene, CDR1 is SGHNT and CDR2 is YYREEE (reference sequence). The CDR3 has 11 residues. The V gene lost 2 bases and the J gene lost 2 bases, with 0 bases spanning the gap. The V and J genes are TRBV5-4 and TRBJ2-3; no firm D call. This material consisted of peripheral blood, taken before any cancer treatment. The sequence was collected from an older female donor with stage I squamous cell lung carcinoma. The CDR3 protein is CASSFTDTQYF. For the CDR3, the DNA is TGTGCCAGCAGCTTCACAGATACGCAGTATTTT. Using reference TRBV5-4 and TRBJ2-3 for the parts outside the CDR3, the full variable domain is ETGVTQSPTHLIKTRGQQVTLRCSSQSGHNTVSWYQQALGQGPQFIFQYYREEENGRGNFPPRFSGLQFPNYSSELNVNALELDDSALYLCASSFTDTQYFGPGTRLTVL.